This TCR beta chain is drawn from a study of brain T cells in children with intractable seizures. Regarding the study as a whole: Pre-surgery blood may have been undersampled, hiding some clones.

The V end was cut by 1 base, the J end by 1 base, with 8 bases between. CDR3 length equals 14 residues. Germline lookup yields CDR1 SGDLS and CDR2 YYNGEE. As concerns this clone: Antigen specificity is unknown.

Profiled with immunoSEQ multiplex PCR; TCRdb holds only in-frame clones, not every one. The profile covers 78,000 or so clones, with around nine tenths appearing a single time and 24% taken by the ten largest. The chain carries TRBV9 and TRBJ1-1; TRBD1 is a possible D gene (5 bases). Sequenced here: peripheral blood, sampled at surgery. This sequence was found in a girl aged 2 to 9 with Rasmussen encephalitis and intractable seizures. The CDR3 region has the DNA TGTGCCAGCAGCGTAAGAGGGGAGAACACTGAAGCTTTCTTT. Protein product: CASSVRGENTEAFF.